One sample yielded the 20 T cell receptor beta chains listed below, sequenced in a study of identifying expanded T cells in peripheral blood. The assay was immunoSEQ multiplex PCR, and TCRdb's table has in-frame clones only and misses some. The profile covers around 100,000 clones, with about 89% appearing a single time and less than 20% taken by the ten largest. Specimen: blood. The source of these receptors is a person aged 18 to 75 in good health.

This sequence joins TRBV18 and TRBJ2-7, with D perhaps matching TRBD2 (6 bases). The germline gives CDR1 KGHSH, CDR2 LQKENI. V lost 5 bases to trimming and J lost 6 bases, with 14 bases between them. The CDR3 loop spans 13 amino acids. The CDR3 here is CASSSGDLSEQYF. Here the CDR3 DNA reads TGTGCCAGCTCATCGGGGGACCTCTCCGAGCAGTACTTC.

This chain links TRBV7-2 with TRBJ2-5; possibly TRBD2 for D (6 bases). The CDR3 has 14 residues. Germline V gives CDR1 SGHTA, CDR2 FQGNSA. V gave up 5 bases and J gave up 4 bases, with 14 bases separating them. CDR3 loop: CASSPRKGGETQYF. CDR3 DNA: TGTGCCAGCAGCCCCAGAAAGGGAGGAGAGACCCAGTACTTC.

The chain uses TRBV7-9 and TRBJ2-7, with D possibly called TRBD1 or TRBD2 (7 bases each). V lost 4 bases and J 4 bases, leaving 17 bases between the germline ends. The CDR3 is 15 amino acids. Germline V lookup: CDR1 SEHNR, CDR2 FQNEAQ (reference sequence). The CDR3 is CASSSGEGAFYEQYF. The CDR3 DNA reads as TGTGCCAGCAGCTCCGGGGAGGGGGCGTTTTACGAGCAGTACTTC.

The chain has TRBV7-2 and TRBJ2-7; D is possibly TRBD2 (6 bases). The CDR3 runs to 15 residues. The ends were cut back, 5 bases at V and 3 bases at J, with 17 bases in the middle. In germline, CDR1 is SGHTA, CDR2 FQGNSA. CDR3 in amino acids: CASSTPISGGYEQYF. The DNA of the CDR3 is TGTGCCAGCAGCACCCCGATTAGCGGAGGCTACGAGCAGTACTTC.

The CDR3 loop reads CAWSRSSYEQYF. The DNA of the CDR3 is TGTGCCTGGAGTCGGAGCTCCTACGAGCAGTACTTC. The chain combines TRBV30 with TRBJ2-7, with D unresolved. The CDR3 is 12 amino acids. Deletions cut 2 bases from V and 0 bases from J, with 5 bases between. Germline loops: CDR1 GTSNPN, CDR2 SVGIG (reference sequence).

This chain joins TRBV19 and TRBJ2-7; 9 bases agree with TRBD1. The CDR3 length is 13 residues. After removal of 5 bases from V and 9 bases from J, the junction contained 8 bases not matched to a gene. The germline V gene encodes CDR1 LNHDA and CDR2 SQIVND (reference sequence). CDR3 coding DNA: TGTGCCAGTAGTGCCCGGGACAGGGTAGCGCAGTACTTC. It is translated as CASSARDRVAQYF.

This clone was recorded only once. The V call is TRBV15, the J call TRBJ2-3; a weak D match, TRBD2 (6 bases). CDR3 length: 14 amino acids. V was cut by 5 bases and J by 3 bases, with 12 bases left in between. The germline gives CDR1 LNHNV, CDR2 YYDKDF (reference sequence). CDR3 in amino acids: CATSALGGTDTQYF. Here the CDR3 DNA reads TGTGCCACCAGCGCACTTGGGGGGACAGATACGCAGTATTTT.

The chain uses TRBV28 and TRBJ2-5; tentatively, D is TRBD1 (5 bases). Germline V gives CDR1 MDHEN, CDR2 SYDVKM. There are 15 residues in the CDR3. Trimming stripped 3 bases from V and 0 bases from J, with 11 bases between. CDR3 residues: CASSFFDRYQETQYF. The DNA for the CDR3 is TGTGCCAGCAGTTTTTTTGACAGATACCAAGAGACCCAGTACTTC.

The chain uses TRBV7-6 and TRBJ2-5; 8 bases map to TRBD2. CDR1 and CDR2 (germline): SGHVS, FNYEAQ. V was pared by 2 bases and J by 0 bases, with 8 bases of the junction left unmatched. The CDR3 runs 17 residues. DNA for the CDR3: TGTGCCAGCAGCTTAACGACCGGGACTAGGTACCAAGAGACCCAGTACTTC. This gives the protein CASSLTTGTRYQETQYF. Full variable domain (remainder filled in from reference TRBV7-6 and TRBJ2-5): GAGVSQSPRYKVTKRGQDVALRCDPISGHVSLYWYRQALGQGPEFLTYFNYEAQQDKSGLPNDRFSAERPEGSISTLTIQRTEQRDSAMYRCASSLTTGTRYQETQYFGPGTRLLVL.

This chain joins TRBV5-1 and TRBJ2-5; D might be TRBD2 (6 bases). The CDR3 runs to 16 residues. Germline loops: CDR1 SGHRS, CDR2 YFSETQ. Trimming stripped 2 bases from V and 5 bases from J, with 19 bases between. The CDR3 is CASSFFGGGLGETQYF. The CDR3 nucleotides are TGCGCCAGCAGCTTTTTCGGGGGAGGCCTGGGGGAGACCCAGTACTTC. Variable domain in full (rest from reference TRBV5-1 and TRBJ2-5): KAGVTQTPRYLIKTRGQQVTLSCSPISGHRSVSWYQQTPGQGLQFLFEYFSETQRNKGNFPGRFSGRQFSNSRSEMNVSTLELGDSALYLCASSFFGGGLGETQYFGPGTRLLVL.

This chain links TRBV7-9 with TRBJ1-1; the D gene is possibly TRBD1 (6 bases). The CDR3 is 18 residues long. CDR1 and CDR2 from the germline V gene are SEHNR and FQNEAQ (reference sequence). V was pared by 0 bases and J by 1 base, with 18 bases between. CDR3: CASSLALSWGLGNTEAFF. In DNA form, the CDR3 reads TGTGCCAGCAGCTTAGCGCTTTCGTGGGGGCTGGGGAACACTGAAGCTTTCTTT.

The rearrangement joins TRBV11-2 to TRBJ2-3, with D maybe TRBD2 (6 bases). Germline CDR1 and CDR2: SGHAT and FQNNGV. V lost 3 bases and J 6 bases, leaving 25 bases between the germline ends. This CDR3 spans 18 amino acids. CDR3 bases: TGTGCCAGCAGCTTTTTGGTTGGTGGCAGCGCCAGCGGGGATACGCAGTATTTT. Protein: CASSFLVGGSASGDTQYF.

This clone occurred once. CDR3: CSVGLFYEQYF. CDR3 nucleotide sequence: TGCAGCGTTGGGTTGTTCTACGAGCAGTACTTC. The rearrangement uses TRBV29-1 and TRBJ2-7; D unresolved. The V gene's germline CDR1 is SQVTM and CDR2 ANQGSEA. V was pared by 4 bases and J by 3 bases, with 7 bases between. The CDR3 is 11 residues long.

V is TRBV4-3 and J is TRBJ2-7, with 8 bases aligning to TRBD1. The CDR3 length is 13 residues. Germline CDR1 reads LGHNA; CDR2 reads YSLEER. V shed 1 base, J shed 6 bases, and the junction held 2 bases outside the gene matches. The CDR3 region has the DNA TGCGCCAGCAGCCAAGGGACAGGGAGCGAGCAGTACTTC. Its translation: CASSQGTGSEQYF.

The gene calls are TRBV15 and TRBJ2-1; D is ambiguous. Germline V gene data show CDR1 as LNHNV and CDR2 as YYDKDF (reference sequence). The V and J ends lost 2 bases and 7 bases respectively, with 15 bases between them. The CDR3 covers 15 residues. CDR3: CATSRRSPEWNEQFF. The CDR3, as DNA: TGTGCCACCAGCAGACGGAGCCCGGAGTGGAATGAGCAGTTCTTC.

The chain employs TRBV29-1 and TRBJ2-7; D gene ambiguous. Trimming removed 2 bases at V and 5 bases at J, with 10 bases between. The CDR3 length is 12 residues. Germline CDR1 and CDR2: SQVTM and ANQGSEA. The DNA for the CDR3 is TGCAGCGTTGAACTTAGCTTCCACGAGCAGTACTTC. Its protein product is CSVELSFHEQYF.

V and J are TRBV5-1 and TRBJ2-1; TRBD2 agrees at 7 bases. This CDR3 has 14 amino acids. Germline V CDR1 and CDR2: SGHRS, YFSETQ. With 6 bases clipped from V and 4 bases from J, the junction kept 7 bases outside the gene matches. Written as DNA, the CDR3 is TGCGCCAGCACAGTCAGCGGGGCTTACAATGAGCAGTTCTTC. Protein: CASTVSGAYNEQFF.

The chain is built from TRBV7-2 and TRBJ2-3, with TRBD2 identical over 10 bases. Per the germline V gene, CDR1 is SGHTA and CDR2 is FQGNSA. V lost 1 base, J lost 7 bases, and 5 bases stayed unmatched. The CDR3 is 15 amino acids. The CDR3 here is CASSLGLAGAYTQYF. The DNA for the CDR3 is TGTGCCAGCAGCTTAGGGCTAGCGGGGGCATATACGCAGTATTTT.

This chain links TRBV28 with TRBJ2-3; a weak D match, TRBD1 (5 bases). Germline V gene data show CDR1 as MDHEN and CDR2 as SYDVKM. Trimming cost V 5 bases and J 2 bases, with 20 bases left between them. The CDR3 extends over 17 amino acids. CDR3 nucleotides: TGTGCCAGCAGTCGGAGAGGCAGGGTCCTGATCACAGATACGCAGTATTTT. As protein: CASSRRGRVLITDTQYF.

CDR3 residues: CASSRLYSPLHF. In nucleotides, the CDR3 is TGTGCCAGCAGCAGGCTTTATTCACCCCTCCACTTT. J is TRBJ1-6 and V is TRBV6-6, with no clear D. The CDR3 covers 12 residues. Germline-derived CDR1 and CDR2 are MNHNY and SVGAGI (reference sequence). V lost 6 bases and J 8 bases, leaving 8 bases between the germline ends.